This T cell receptor beta chain was profiled in a study (dated by TCRdb to 2022 to 2024). The paper's findings and limits, for the study overall: According to the authors, more investigation is needed, including longitudinal sampling and evaluation of a control group.

TCR beta chain repertoires were profiled by survey-level sequencing on the immunoSEQ platform. Under the source paper's analysis protocol: Repertoire diversity was quantified by the inverse Simpson index, and CDR3 amino acid length spectratypes and V-J pairing frequencies were compared. TCR beta CDR3 sequences were matched against VDJdb to annotate clonotypes specific to SARS-CoV-2, CMV, influenza A and EBV. Not all clones reach the TCRdb copy of this immuneACCESS table, which keeps in-frame sequences only. Checked studies attribute under half of the gap to unresolved V genes and leave the rest unexplained. The DNA gave D and trimming, while V, J and clone size come from that table. For this sample there are about 68,000 clones; 80% to 95% appear just once. 3.5% to 5.5% of the sample belongs to the ten largest clones. V is pruned by 2 bases and J by 4 bases, leaving 13 bases of the junction without a gene match. Per the germline V gene (reference sequence), MNHEY is the CDR1 and SMNVEV is the CDR2. The CDR3, cysteine through phenylalanine, is 17 amino acids long. This entry keeps only the CDR3 DNA: 51 bases, framed from base 1.

PBMCs were isolated from peripheral blood, and genomic DNA from unsorted PBMCs was used for TCR beta sequencing. Comment on this clone: What this receptor recognizes is not known. No much larger clone is present one base from it, and per-base qualities are unavailable.

The TCR originated in a man aged 40-49 years with rheumatoid arthritis. Sequenced material: PBMCs. The chain uses TRBV27 and TRBJ1-2; 7 central bases correspond to TRBD1. The sequence in DNA is TGTGCCAGCAGTTTACAGCCAGGGGGAAGTTTTAGCTATGGCTACACCTTC. It is translated as CASSLQPGGSFSYGYTF.